The 17 T cell receptor beta chains below all came from one sample that was sequenced in a study of T-cell memory formation after mild COVID-19. TCRdb processed the 5' RACE reads anew with MiXCR; each CDR3 protein has one entry. Among about half a million distinct CDR3 sequences, around a sixth were seen once, and the ten largest hold over 9%. The specimen sequenced was PBMCs or a T cell subset sorted from them (not recorded which). These receptors were obtained from an adult woman who had mild COVID-19 (a few samples of this study predate the infection). Cell type and time point are not known.

The chain joins TRBV7-9 to TRBJ1-1; D uncertain. V was pared by 5 bases and J by 3 bases, with 7 bases between. This CDR3 region has 12 residues. Germline CDR1 reads SEHNR; CDR2 reads FQNEAQ (reference sequence). The CDR3 DNA sequence: TGTGCCAGCAGCCCCGAGGACACTGAAGCTTTCTTT. Protein product: CASSPEDTEAFF.

In its sample, this clonotype was seen once. The chain employs TRBV7-2 and TRBJ1-3; 8 bases match TRBD1. Germline V gives CDR1 SGHTA, CDR2 FQGNSA. The V segment lost 4 bases and the J segment 7 bases; nucleotides outside the gene matches: 6. The CDR3 loop spans 14 amino acids. CDR3 protein: CASSSRTGSNTIYF. The DNA of the CDR3 is TGTGCCAGCAGCTCCAGGACAGGGAGCAACACCATATATTTT.

This clonotype showed up just a few times. This CDR3 reads CASSQALGDRRGGRWEQFF. The CDR3 DNA sequence: TGTGCCAGCAGCCAAGCCCTGGGCGATCGTCGGGGAGGGCGGTGGGAGCAGTTCTTC. This rearrangement joins TRBV14 to TRBJ2-1; 7 bases align to TRBD2. The V segment lost 1 base and the J segment 10 bases; nucleotides outside the gene matches: 22. CDR3 length: 19 amino acids. Germline V gene lookup returns CDR1 SGHDN and CDR2 FVKESK. The whole variable domain, remainder taken from reference TRBV14 and TRBJ2-1, is EAGVTQFPSHSVIEKGQTVTLRCDPISGHDNLYWYRRVMGKEIKFLLHFVKESKQDESGMPNNRFLAERTGGTYSTLKVQPAELEDSGVYFCASSQALGDRRGGRWEQFFGPGTRLTVL.

This sequence joins TRBV5-5 and TRBJ2-5; TRBD2 might be the D (7 bases). Germline-derived CDR1 and CDR2 are SGHKS and YYEKEE (reference sequence). The CDR3 runs 18 residues. Trimming removed 0 bases from V and 5 bases from J, with 23 bases in between. The CDR3 nucleotides read TGTGCCAGCAGCTTGGCCGCGGGAGTTCAGGGGAGAATGGAGACCCAGTACTTC. Translation: CASSLAAGVQGRMETQYF.

The table lists this clonotype with a count of one. The chain has TRBV2 and TRBJ1-2; D gene uncertain. The CDR3 length is 13 residues. Germline V lookup: CDR1 SNHLY, CDR2 FYNNEI. V dropped 5 bases and J dropped 4 bases, with 11 bases sitting between them. The CDR3 coding sequence is TGTGCCAGCAGTTTGGCGGTTATCTATGGCTACACCTTC. This codes for CASSLAVIYGYTF.

This chain uses TRBV5-6 with TRBJ2-3; 9 bases fit TRBD2. CDR1 and CDR2 from the germline V gene are SGHDT and YYEEEE. J lost 2 bases, V lost 0 bases, and 4 bases had no gene match. This CDR3 contains 16 residues. The CDR3, as DNA: TGTGCCAGCAGCTTGGCGGCTAGCGGGAACACAGATACGCAGTATTTT. It yields the protein CASSLAASGNTDTQYF. Full variable domain (outside the CDR3, taken from reference TRBV5-6 and TRBJ2-3): DAGVTQSPTHLIKTRGQQVTLRCSPKSGHDTVSWYQQALGQGPQFIFQYYEEEERQRGNFPDRFSGHQFPNYSSELNVNALLLGDSALYLCASSLAASGNTDTQYFGPGTRLTVL.

This clonotype has just a few counts. The V call is TRBV5-5, the J call TRBJ2-1; 7 nucleotides match TRBD2. This CDR3 is built from 13 residues. V shed 6 bases and J 9 bases; nucleotides not matched to a gene: 9. Germline assignment: CDR1 SGHKS and CDR2 YYEKEE (reference sequence). CDR3 coding DNA: TGTGCCAGCACTTGGGGGGAGCGGGGTGAGCAGTTCTTC. It codes for CASTWGERGEQFF.

V gene TRBV5-1 combines with J gene TRBJ1-1; possibly TRBD1 for D (5 bases). Trimming removed 4 bases from V and 2 bases from J, with 18 bases in between. The CDR3 covers 16 residues. Germline loops: CDR1 SGHRS, CDR2 YFSETQ. DNA for the CDR3: TGCGCCAGCAGCCCGTACGAGGGGCTAGCAAACACTGAAGCTTTCTTT. Amino acid sequence: CASSPYEGLANTEAFF.

The rearrangement joins TRBV20-1 to TRBJ2-1, with D possibly TRBD2 on 7 matching bases. CDR1 and CDR2 from the germline V gene are DFQATT and SNEGSKA (reference sequence). V shed 6 bases and J shed 5 bases, with 23 bases lying between them. The CDR3 is 16 residues long. As DNA, the CDR3 is TGCAGTGCCCCACAGACCGGTGGGGGGGCCCACAATGAGCAGTTCTTC. It translates to CSAPQTGGGAHNEQFF.

This clonotype has just a few counts. DNA of the CDR3: TGTGCCAGTACGAACCGTGCCCCAGGGACCACAGATACGCAGTATTTT. It is translated as CASTNRAPGTTDTQYF. The V gene is TRBV19, the J gene TRBJ2-3, with D perhaps being TRBD1 or TRBD2 (5 bases each). The V and J ends lost 7 bases and 2 bases respectively, with 19 bases between them. The CDR3 length is 16 residues. The germline V gene has CDR1 LNHDA and CDR2 SQIVND (reference sequence). Variable domain in full (rest from reference TRBV19 and TRBJ2-3): DGGITQSPKYLFRKEGQNVTLSCEQNLNHDAMYWYRQDPGQGLRLIYYSQIVNDFQKGDIAEGYSVSREKKESFPLTVTSAQKNPTAFYLCASTNRAPGTTDTQYFGPGTRLTVL.

The rearrangement links TRBV24-1 to TRBJ2-1; D may be TRBD1 or TRBD2 (5 bases each). Germline CDR1 and CDR2: KGHDR and SFDVKD. V lost 4 bases to trimming and J lost 5 bases, with 17 bases between them. CDR3 length: 16 amino acids. This chain's CDR3 is CATSDRRRTRDNEQFF. Here the CDR3 DNA reads TGTGCCACCAGTGACCGTAGGAGGACACGGGACAATGAGCAGTTCTTC.

V is TRBV15 and J is TRBJ2-7; 8 bases are a match to TRBD2. V was pared by 3 bases and J by 3 bases, with 10 bases of the junction left unmatched. Germline loops: CDR1 LNHNV, CDR2 YYDKDF (reference sequence). This CDR3 has 16 residues. CDR3 region: CATSRDLTGGNYEQYF. The CDR3 region has the DNA TGTGCCACCAGCAGGGACTTGACGGGAGGGAACTACGAGCAGTACTTC.

This clonotype was counted at least ten times. In nucleotides, the CDR3 is TGTGCCAGCAGCCAAGATTTGGCCTCAGTACTCTCCTACAATGAGCAGTTCTTC. Protein sequence: CASSQDLASVLSYNEQFF. The J gene is TRBJ2-1, the V gene TRBV3-1; D gene ambiguous. Trimming pared 0 bases from V and 0 bases from J, leaving 15 bases between. Germline V gene lookup returns CDR1 LGHDT and CDR2 YNNKEL (reference sequence). This CDR3 has 18 residues.

The V and J genes are TRBV12-3 or TRBV12-4 and TRBJ2-5; 8 nucleotides match TRBD1. With V trimmed by 6 bases and J by 5 bases, 8 bases remained unmatched. There are 14 residues in the CDR3. The CDR3 DNA is TGTGCCAGCAGAACCACAGGGGGTCTGGAGACCCAGTACTTC. This sequence encodes CASRTTGGLETQYF.

This clonotype was observed at least ten times. The chain is built from TRBV4-3 and TRBJ2-2, with a weak D call TRBD1 (6 bases). Between the trimmed V and J ends, which lost 0 bases and 1 base, there was a span of 12 bases. The CDR3 is 17 amino acids. The germline V gene has CDR1 LGHNA and CDR2 YSLEER. CDR3 amino acids: CASSQELETGNTGELFF. The CDR3 DNA is TGCGCCAGCAGCCAAGAGCTCGAGACAGGGAACACCGGGGAGCTGTTTTTT.

A few counts support this clonotype. This chain connects TRBV18 to TRBJ2-3; the match to TRBD2 covers 10 bases. CDR3 length equals 17 residues. V lost 0 bases and J lost 1; bases outside the gene matches: 4. Germline V gives CDR1 KGHSH, CDR2 LQKENI. The CDR3 coding sequence is TGTGCCAGCTCACCACCATCTAGCGGGGGCCGCACAGATACGCAGTATTTT. It yields the protein CASSPPSSGGRTDTQYF.

This clonotype was counted many times. The chain employs TRBV20-1 and TRBJ2-5, with a possible D match to TRBD2 (5 bases). V lost 6 bases, J lost 5 bases, and 13 bases lay in between. Germline values: CDR1 DFQATT, CDR2 SNEGSKA (reference sequence). The CDR3 is 12 amino acids. The CDR3 is CSAQQDSETQYF. CDR3 DNA sequence: TGCAGTGCACAGCAGGACTCGGAGACCCAGTACTTC.